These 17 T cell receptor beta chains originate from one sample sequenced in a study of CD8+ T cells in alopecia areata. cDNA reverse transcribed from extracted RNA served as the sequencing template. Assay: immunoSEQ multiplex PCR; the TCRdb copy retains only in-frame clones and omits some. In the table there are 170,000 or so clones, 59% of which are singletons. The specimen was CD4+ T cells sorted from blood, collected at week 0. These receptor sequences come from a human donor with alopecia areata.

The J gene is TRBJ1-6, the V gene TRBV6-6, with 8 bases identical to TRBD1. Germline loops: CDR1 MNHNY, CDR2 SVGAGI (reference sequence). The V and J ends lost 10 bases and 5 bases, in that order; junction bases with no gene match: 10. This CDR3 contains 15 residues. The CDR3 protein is CATDRGDTNNSPLHF. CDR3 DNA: TGTGCCACCGACAGGGGAGACACAAATAATTCACCCCTCCACTTT.

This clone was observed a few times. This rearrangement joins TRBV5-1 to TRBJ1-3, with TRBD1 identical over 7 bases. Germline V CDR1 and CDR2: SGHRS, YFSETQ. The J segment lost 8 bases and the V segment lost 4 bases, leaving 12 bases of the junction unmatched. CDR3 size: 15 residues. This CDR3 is CASSQGTVALDTIYF. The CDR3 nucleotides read TGCGCCAGCAGCCAAGGGACAGTAGCGCTGGACACCATATATTTT.

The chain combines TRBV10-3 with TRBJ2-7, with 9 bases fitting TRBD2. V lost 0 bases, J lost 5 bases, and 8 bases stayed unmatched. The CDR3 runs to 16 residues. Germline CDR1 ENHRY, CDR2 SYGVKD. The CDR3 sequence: CAISESTGLALHEQYF. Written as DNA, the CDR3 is TGTGCCATCAGTGAGTCGACGGGACTAGCTCTTCACGAGCAGTACTTC.

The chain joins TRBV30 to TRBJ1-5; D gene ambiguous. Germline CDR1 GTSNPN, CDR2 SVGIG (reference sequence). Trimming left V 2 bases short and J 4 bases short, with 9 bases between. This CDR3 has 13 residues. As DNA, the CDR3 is TGTGCCTGGAGTAGCCGGACGAATCAGCCCCAGCATTTT. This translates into CAWSSRTNQPQHF.

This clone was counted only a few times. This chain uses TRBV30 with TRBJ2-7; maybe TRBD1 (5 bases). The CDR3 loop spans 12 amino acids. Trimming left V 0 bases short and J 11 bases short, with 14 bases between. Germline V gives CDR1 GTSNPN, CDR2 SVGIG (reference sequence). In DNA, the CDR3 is TGTGCCTGGAGTGTACAGTTAGGCAGGGAGTACTTC. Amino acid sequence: CAWSVQLGREYF.

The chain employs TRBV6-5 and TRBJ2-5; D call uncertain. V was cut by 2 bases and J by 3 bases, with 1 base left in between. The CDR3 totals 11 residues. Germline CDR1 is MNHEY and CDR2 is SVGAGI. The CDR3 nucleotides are TGTGCCAGCAGTTACAAAGAGACCCAGTACTTC. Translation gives CASSYKETQYF.

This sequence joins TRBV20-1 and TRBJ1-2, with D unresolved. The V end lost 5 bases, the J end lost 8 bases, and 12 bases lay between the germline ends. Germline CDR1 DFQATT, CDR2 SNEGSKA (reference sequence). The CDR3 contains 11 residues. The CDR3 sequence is CSAGPQEGYTF. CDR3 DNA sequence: TGCAGTGCTGGGCCGCAGGAAGGCTACACCTTC.

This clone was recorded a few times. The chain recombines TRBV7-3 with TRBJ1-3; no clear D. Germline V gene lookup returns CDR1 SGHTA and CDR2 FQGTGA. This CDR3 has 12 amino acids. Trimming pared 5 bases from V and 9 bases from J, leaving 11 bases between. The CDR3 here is CASSPPRGTIYF. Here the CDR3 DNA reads TGTGCCAGCAGCCCGCCTCGAGGCACCATATATTTT.

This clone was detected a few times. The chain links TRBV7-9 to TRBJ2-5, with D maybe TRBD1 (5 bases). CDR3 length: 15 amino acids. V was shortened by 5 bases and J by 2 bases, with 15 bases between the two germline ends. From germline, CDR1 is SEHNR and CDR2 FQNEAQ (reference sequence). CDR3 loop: CASSLDRTIQETQYF. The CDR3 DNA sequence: TGTGCCAGCAGCCTCGACAGAACGATACAAGAGACCCAGTACTTC.

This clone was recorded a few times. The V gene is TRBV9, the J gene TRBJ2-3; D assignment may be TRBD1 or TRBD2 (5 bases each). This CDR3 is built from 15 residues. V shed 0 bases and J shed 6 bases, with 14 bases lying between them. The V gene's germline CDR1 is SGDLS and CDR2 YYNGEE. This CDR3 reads CASSVARGAKDTQYF. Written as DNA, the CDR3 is TGTGCCAGCAGCGTAGCGAGAGGGGCAAAGGATACGCAGTATTTT.

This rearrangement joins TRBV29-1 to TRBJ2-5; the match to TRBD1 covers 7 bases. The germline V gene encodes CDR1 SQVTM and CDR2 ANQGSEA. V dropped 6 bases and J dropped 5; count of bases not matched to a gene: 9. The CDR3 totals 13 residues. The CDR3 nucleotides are TGCAGCGTCCCCTACAGGGGCGAGGAGACCCAGTACTTC. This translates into CSVPYRGEETQYF.

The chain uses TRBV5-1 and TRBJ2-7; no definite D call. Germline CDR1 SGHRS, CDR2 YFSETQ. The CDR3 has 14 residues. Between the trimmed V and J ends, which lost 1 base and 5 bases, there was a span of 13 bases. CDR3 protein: CASSLNWVSNEQYF. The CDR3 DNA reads TGCGCCAGCAGCTTGAATTGGGTTTCCAACGAGCAGTACTTC.

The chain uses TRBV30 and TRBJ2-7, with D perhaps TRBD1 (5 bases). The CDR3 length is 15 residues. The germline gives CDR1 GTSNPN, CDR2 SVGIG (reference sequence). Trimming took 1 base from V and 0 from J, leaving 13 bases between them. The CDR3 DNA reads TGTGCCTGGAGTGCGGCAGGGTTTACCTCCTACGAGCAGTACTTC. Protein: CAWSAAGFTSYEQYF.

This chain's CDR3 is CAWRPEGNTIYF. The CDR3 DNA sequence: TGTGCCTGGAGACCGGAGGGAAACACCATATATTTT. This chain uses TRBV30 with TRBJ1-3; D ambiguous. Germline V gives CDR1 GTSNPN, CDR2 SVGIG (reference sequence). This CDR3 is 12 amino acids long. V gave up 3 bases and J gave up 4 bases, with 7 bases separating them.

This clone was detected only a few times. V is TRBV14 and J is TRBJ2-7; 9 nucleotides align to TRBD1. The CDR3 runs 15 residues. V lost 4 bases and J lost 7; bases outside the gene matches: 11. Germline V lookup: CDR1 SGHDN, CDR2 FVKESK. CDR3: CASSLGTGRSREQYF. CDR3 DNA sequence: TGTGCCAGCAGCCTTGGGACAGGGAGATCGAGGGAGCAGTACTTC.

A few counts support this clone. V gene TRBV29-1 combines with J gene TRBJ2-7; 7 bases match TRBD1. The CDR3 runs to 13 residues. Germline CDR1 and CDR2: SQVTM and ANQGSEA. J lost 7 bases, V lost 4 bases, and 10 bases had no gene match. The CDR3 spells CSVARQGLREQYF. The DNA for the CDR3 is TGCAGCGTTGCACGACAGGGATTGAGGGAGCAGTACTTC.

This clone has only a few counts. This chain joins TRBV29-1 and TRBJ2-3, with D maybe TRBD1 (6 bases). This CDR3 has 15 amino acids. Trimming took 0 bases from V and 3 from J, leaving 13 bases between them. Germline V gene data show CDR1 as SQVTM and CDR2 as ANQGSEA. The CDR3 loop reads CSVEDKGRGTDTQYF. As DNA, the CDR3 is TGCAGCGTTGAAGATAAAGGCAGGGGAACAGATACGCAGTATTTT.